Described below is a single TCR beta chain sequence and its context. At least ten counts were recorded for this clonotype. What this receptor recognizes is not known. Per-nucleotide qualities are absent, and no much larger clonotype sits a single base away. This specimen comes from a study of T cells after yellow fever vaccination (dated by TCRdb to between 2018 and 2021). Background on the whole study: The SMART-Seq v4 Ultra Low Input RNA kit was used to prepare libraries from fractions with low cell numbers. To track T-cell clones before and after primary and booster YFV17D yellow fever vaccination, bulk TCR alpha and beta repertoires were sequenced longitudinally. The cohort comprised two healthy male donors, one aged 18 to 29 and one aged 30 to 40 years. Blood was collected at multiple timepoints before and after primary and secondary immunization, and bulk PBMC replicates and cell subsets were isolated.

TCR cDNA was made using 5'RACE template switching, a step that added a universal primer site and unique molecular identifiers. cDNA synthesis was primed from both the TCR alpha and TCR beta constant segments. Library amplification involved two PCR steps, and the second step added sample barcodes and sequencing adapters. Sequencing of libraries was performed on Illumina HiSeq 2500 (2x100 bp) or NovaSeq (2x150 bp). On the authors' methods: MIGEC was used to demultiplex reads and collapse the reads into UMI consensus sequences, and MiXCR was used for V(D)J alignment. Vaccine-responding clonotypes were identified with edgeR using replicate PBMC samples, with FDR below 0.01 and a log2 fold change above 5 up to day 15 being required. Each bulk clonotype was labeled CD4 or CD8 based on which sequenced repertoire, CD4 or CD8, contained the clonotype at higher abundance. In-frame beta chains were kept once TCRdb had trimmed the public reads at Q25 with fastp and called clones with MiXCR. CDR3 protein sequences are deduplicated, and each keeps its most common genes and DNA. The V and J calls come from TCRdb's annotation, not from the publication. This sample has roughly 120,000 distinct CDR3 sequences in its table, and approximately 7.1% of those were observed once. The ten largest clones take up 2.7% of the sample.

This specimen's treatment or condition label, interpreted: live attenuated yellow fever vaccine strain. A standard Ficoll-Paque protocol was used to isolate PBMCs from peripheral blood. Dynabeads CD4 and CD8 positive selection kits were used to isolate the CD4 and CD8 T-cell fractions. TriZol was used to extract RNA from bulk PBMCs, from CD4 and CD8 fractions, and from dextramer-positive and dextramer-negative fractions. V was cut back by 1 base and J by 0 bases, leaving a gap of 17 bases between them. The germline V gene encodes CDR1 SGHRS and CDR2 YFSETQ. There are 17 amino acids in the CDR3, from cysteine to phenylalanine inclusive. CDR3 DNA is the only sequence kept; it has 51 bases, read in frame from the first base. Points the paper makes about the study in general: After the booster, most of the clones that had expanded following primary vaccination were detected again (96% of CD4 and 80% to 90% of CD8), which suggests that memory was broadly maintained. Only two donors were included in the study, so the extent to which the findings can be generalized is limited. The secondary T-cell response was found to be weaker but faster than the primary response, with a peak reached on day 5 rather than on day 15. Computational filtering was required because FACS-sorted repertoires could contain abundant contaminating clonotypes from the bulk population. A small fraction of clonotypes showed up in both the CD4 and CD8 compartments, probably as a result of convergent recombination.

The sample was CD4+ T cells sorted from PBMCs, taken roughly 46 days after the first yellow fever vaccination. The clonotype originates from a man aged 18 to 30 who received the YFV17D yellow fever vaccine. Recombination joined TRBV5-1 with TRBJ2-7, and TRBD1 may be the D gene, going by 5 matching bases. The base sequence is TGCGCCAGCAGCTTGTGGGTCCCCGGACAAGGCTCCTACGAGCAGTACTTC. It codes for CASSLWVPGQGSYEQYF.